The present T cell receptor beta chain was sequenced within a study of cytomegalovirus exposure and HLA in healthy donors (TCRdb year 2017). Looking at the study overall: An earlier analysis of several hundred of the donors reported about 300 Gb of sequence data and around 100 million unique TCR beta sequences obtained from approximately 180 million T cells. An early release covering some 640 HLA-typed donors comprised approximately 290 gigabases of sequencing data and around 80 million unique TCR sequences. The genetic ancestry cluster associated with self-reported Caucasian donors included roughly 84% of the roughly 400 genotyped donors. The aim of the study was to test whether cataloging public T cell receptors could identify signatures of past pathogen exposure. Using immunosequencing, the study profiled T cell repertoires from 640 or so subjects and related those repertoires to cytomegalovirus serostatus. In addition to the first cohort of around 670 subjects, a separate validation cohort of some 120 different subjects was used. High-throughput TCR immunosequencing, statistical association of individual TCRs with disease status, and machine learning were combined to predict cytomegalovirus infection status. A later analysis re-examined previously published TCR beta repertoires from 600 to 700 donors and added high-resolution HLA genotyping to investigate patterns of TCR occurrence. Rather than drawing on any new phenotypic data, the later analysis identified candidate immune exposures from TCR beta sequences and the way those sequences occurred across donors. An earlier analysis of roughly 580 of the donors used high-throughput TCR beta sequencing to judge whether each TCR beta V gene segment behaved as functional or pseudogenic. Donor age, sex, ethnicity and CMV serostatus were compiled together with the repertoire data. Genome-wide SNP genotypes for about 65% of the 666 donors were used in a later genetic analysis, which treated that subset as a discovery cohort. Every discovery cohort repertoire had been produced on one sequencing platform. HLA typing covered class I and class II loci at four-digit resolution. Typing coverage differed by locus: A, B, C, DRB1 and DQB1 were typed in roughly 620-640 donors, DQA1 in 500 to 550, DPA1 in around 600, and DPB1 in approximately 450. Five DR-DQ haplotypes were treated as single units for association and clustering because of strong linkage in the cohort. Across some 400 genotyped donors of the cohort, an average of roughly 250,000 unique TCR beta nucleotide sequences per donor were sequenced, and 15% to 20% of those sequences were non-productive.

Library preparation was by the immunoSEQ multiplex PCR assay. A mixture of 60 forward primers for TCR Vbeta segments and 13 reverse primers for TCR Jbeta segments was used in the multiplex PCR. Amplification of the CDR3 region of rearranged TCR beta genes was performed with a multiplex PCR assay on genomic DNA. Amplified TCR beta libraries were sequenced as 87-base-pair reads on the Illumina HiSeq System. As for the authors' bioinformatics: A later analysis tallied tens of millions of unique TCR beta chains across the 666 repertoires, and around 12 million of those chains were shared by two or more donors. To remove PCR and sequencing errors, raw reads were error-corrected and collapsed into unique sequences using a nearest-neighbor algorithm that merged closely related sequences. To assign V, D and J gene segments, CDR3 sequences were aligned to IMGT reference sequences. For a sequence to be retained, a match of at least six nucleotides was required to both a V gene segment and a J gene segment. A rearrangement counted as productive if the CDR3 had no stop codons and remained in frame with V and J, and every other rearrangement counted as non-productive. Following IMGT convention, CDR3 was defined as the stretch from the second conserved V-encoded cysteine up to the conserved J-encoded phenylalanine. Sequences without an unambiguous match to a single V gene segment were excluded from the earlier analysis of about 640 of the donors. An earlier analysis of almost 600 of the donors classified V segments as functional when productive rearrangements were above 56.7% and as segregating when the standard deviation between donors was above 5%. A statistical classification framework was built for diagnosing cytomegalovirus status from the catalog of TCR beta chain sequences. V and J gene assignment, in a later analysis, came from comparing TCR nucleotide sequences with IMGT/GENE-DB human TR gene sequences. In a later analysis, CDR3 sequences and most-parsimonious VDJ recombination scenarios were assigned using the TCRdist pipeline. A later analysis defined each TCR beta chain by its CDR3 amino acid sequence plus V-gene family, and excluded reads lacking a unique V-gene family. In a later analysis, 550 to 650 highly shared, low-generation-probability nucleotide sequences were removed to address suspected cross-contamination and a sequencing artifact. For each public chain, a later analysis derived a clonal expansion index from normalized ranks of inferred template counts within each repertoire. In a later analysis, generation probabilities were computed using a VDJ recombination model fitted to out-of-frame rearrangements, and the results were checked against IGoR. Hypergeometric tests were used in a later analysis to score TCR-TCR, TCR-HLA and TCR-CMV co-occurrence, with a repertoire-size bias correction applied to the TCR pairs. A later analysis estimated false discovery rates by permuting HLA or CMV assignments 20 times. A later analysis grouped co-occurring TCRs with DBSCAN, adding TCRdist sequence similarity when clustering within HLA-allele-positive subsets. Co-occurrence clustering excluded repertoires with fewer than 30,000 or more than 120,000 public chains, plus five with anomalous nucleotide sharing. The immuneACCESS repertoire file appears here via TCRdb, limited to in-frame rearrangements. These files lack a portion of the clones; in checked studies, under half of the deficit traces to unresolved V genes, and the cause of the others is not known. From that table come the V and J calls and clone size; the DNA was used to work out D and trimming. The sample yields around 150,000 clones; roughly 80% were counted once. The top ten clonotypes cover roughly 2% of the sample.

As concerns this clone: Its antigen specificity is not known. One base away there is no much larger clone; base qualities are not given.

The cohort consisted of some 670 healthy bone marrow donors. At the time of sampling, every cohort member was nominally healthy, though immune exposures that went unrecorded were likely present. Of the 690 or so cohort members, just under 300 had a positive CMV serostatus and 352 had a negative one, while no CMV serostatus was recorded for the donor. A peripheral blood sample was collected from each donor, and TCR beta sequencing was performed on peripheral blood mononuclear cells. Genomic DNA was extracted from the blood cell samples with the Qiagen DNeasy Blood Extraction Kit. Beyond this particular receptor, the publication reports: Several of the top co-occurrence clusters appeared to be linked to parvovirus B19, influenza, CMV and Epstein-Barr virus, according to a later analysis. The cohort was sequenced for TCR beta chains only, and without alpha or paired-chain data the features that could be detected were limited. A further reported finding was that TCR beta sequences accurately predicted the HLA-A and HLA-B alleles for most subjects in the first cohort. Strong co-occurrence of HLA alleles, especially DR and DQ, made assigning TCR associations to individual alleles difficult. Presence/absence analyses assumed roughly uniform sequencing depth across donors, an assumption that may not hold. Some IMGT-functional V segments, including TRBV6-2 and TRBV6-3, could not be told apart with the 87-base-pair reads, so those segments were excluded. An earlier analysis of some 590 of the donors showed that most TCR beta V segments appeared in productive rearrangements either about 90% or about 30% of the time, which broadly matched IMGT annotations. A total of 150 to 200 TCR beta chains were listed by the study as associated with cytomegalovirus. In a later analysis, 16,951 TCR beta sequences were associated with specific HLA alleles at a false discovery rate of 0.05. In vitro tests confirmed that a few of the cytomegalovirus-associated TCR beta chains recognize cytomegalovirus antigens. In both the original and validation cohorts, the classifier was reported to diagnose cytomegalovirus status with high specificity and sensitivity. A later genetic analysis associated a missense DCLRE1C variant with V-gene and J-gene trimming of TCR beta chains, and an independent cohort replicated the association. The earlier analysis of some 540 of the donors excluded over 15 rarely observed V segments, including chromosome 9 orphons, because counts were too low. In a later analysis, the rate of TCR association differed among HLA loci, with DRB1 alleles having the most associated TCRs and HLA-C alleles having the fewest. In a later analysis, most CMV-associated TCR beta chains were found to appear HLA-restricted, with HLA associations seemingly driven largely by CMV exposure. Correlated functional status among segregating V segments might be attributable to linkage disequilibrium, but an unknown experimental factor could not be ruled out. A later genetic analysis reported fewer N-insertions in productive TCRs among donors in an Asian-associated ancestry cluster than the approximately 670-donor mean. A group of highly shared sequence variants was considered likely to be a technical artifact of the sequencing pipeline. Because HLA typing was unavailable for some donors at each locus, only the typed subset was used in association tests. Across donors, most TCR sequences were observed very rarely, whereas some public TCRs were present in many individuals. The authors suggested that the approach could potentially be extended to other disease states and immunological phenotypes. For the cohort, immune exposure information was limited to CMV serostatus. Compared with equally common non-associated chains, HLA-associated TCR beta chains in a later analysis were more clonally expanded and had lower generation probabilities.

The CDR3 spans 13 residues, from the cysteine through the phenylalanine. Just CDR3 DNA is preserved here, 39 bases in frame from base 1. The germline V gene (reference sequence) gives CDR1 as MNHEY and CDR2 as SMNVEV. V is pared back by 6 bases and J by 0 bases, with 9 bases lying between the germline termini. The origin of this receptor is a human donor in good health. The material sequenced was PBMCs. This chain joins TRBV27 to TRBJ2-7, and TRBD2 may be the D gene, going by 5 matching bases. The CDR3 here reads CASRQRGSYEQYF. The sequence in DNA is TGTGCCAGCAGACAACGGGGCTCCTACGAGCAGTACTTC.